Below, 23 T cell receptor beta chains from the same sample are listed, as sequenced in a study of vaccination effects on CD4 cells after COVID-19. Before any sequencing was done, the ViraFEST assay used viral peptide pools to expand antigen-specific CD4+ T cells. Culture proceeded for approximately 10 days, and CD4+ T cells were then isolated. Participants were given two doses of BNT162b2 or mRNA-1273 vaccine. Antigen specificity for these receptors is unknown. Sequenced by immunoSEQ multiplex PCR; TCRdb stores in-frame clones only, minus some. The sample records around 24,000 clones, roughly 80% being singletons. The sample in question was CD4+ T cells from PBMCs cultured with SARS-CoV-2 spike peptides, obtained after COVID-19 vaccination. The source is a human donor who received a COVID-19 vaccine. Some clones in this sample may be carry-over from other donors' samples.

This chain uses TRBV5-1 with TRBJ1-4, with 8 nucleotides matching TRBD1. The CDR3 runs to 16 residues. Germline loops: CDR1 SGHRS, CDR2 YFSETQ. Trimming at V came to 0 bases and at J to 6 bases, leaving 7 bases not matched to a gene. CDR3 loop: CASSLGPTGAYEKLFF. In DNA form, the CDR3 reads TGCGCCAGCAGCTTGGGCCCGACAGGGGCTTATGAAAAACTGTTTTTT.

The rearrangement joins TRBV19 to TRBJ1-4; D ambiguous. Germline-derived CDR1 and CDR2 are LNHDA and SQIVND (reference sequence). The CDR3 spans 15 residues. The V end was cut by 4 bases, the J end by 4 bases, with 13 bases between. CDR3 sequence: CASSTKRSDNEKLFF. As DNA, the CDR3 is TGTGCCAGTAGTACTAAGAGGTCGGATAATGAAAAACTGTTTTTT. The complete variable domain, with remaining parts taken from reference TRBV19 and TRBJ1-4, reads DGGITQSPKYLFRKEGQNVTLSCEQNLNHDAMYWYRQDPGQGLRLIYYSQIVNDFQKGDIAEGYSVSREKKESFPLTVTSAQKNPTAFYLCASSTKRSDNEKLFFGSGTQLSVL.

The chain combines TRBV5-1 with TRBJ2-7; D possibly matches TRBD1 or TRBD2 (6 bases each). CDR3 length equals 15 residues. Germline V gene sequence: CDR1 SGHRS, CDR2 YFSETQ. The V and J ends lost 0 bases and 0 bases respectively, with 10 bases between them. The CDR3 DNA is TGCGCCAGCAGCTTGGGAGGGGGGAGCTCCTACGAGCAGTACGTC. Protein product: CASSLGGGSSYEQYV.

The genes are TRBV30 and TRBJ1-4; D may be TRBD1 (6 bases). Deletions cut 3 bases from V and 6 bases from J, with 14 bases between. The CDR3 spans 14 residues. CDR1 and CDR2 (germline): GTSNPN, SVGIG (reference sequence). As DNA, the CDR3 is TGTGCCTGGAGGGCCGGGACAAGAGATGAAAAACTGTTTTTT. Translated, it gives CAWRAGTRDEKLFF.

The DNA for the CDR3 is TGTGCCAGCAGTCCCCTCTCATACAGGGAAATTGGAAACACCATATATTTT. It translates to CASSPLSYREIGNTIYF. V usage is TRBV28 and J usage is TRBJ1-3; a possible D gene is TRBD1 (6 bases). Looked up from germline, CDR1 is MDHEN and CDR2 is SYDVKM. V lost 5 bases, J lost 3 bases, and 20 bases lay in between. This CDR3 is 17 amino acids long.

This chain uses TRBV30 with TRBJ1-4; tentatively, D is TRBD1 (6 bases). V was cut by 3 bases and J by 4 bases, with 9 bases left in between. This CDR3 is 13 amino acids long. From germline, CDR1 is GTSNPN and CDR2 SVGIG (reference sequence). The CDR3 protein is CAWRRQVNEKLFF. DNA for the CDR3: TGTGCCTGGAGGAGACAGGTTAATGAAAAACTGTTTTTT.

The chain recombines TRBV6-5 with TRBJ1-2; a weak D match, TRBD1 (5 bases). The CDR3 consists of 14 residues. CDR1 and CDR2 (germline): MNHEY, SVGAGI. Between the trimmed V and J ends, which lost 6 bases and 8 bases, there was a span of 19 bases. The CDR3 region is CASRSGHRGRGYTF. CDR3 DNA sequence: TGTGCCAGCAGATCCGGCCACCGGGGACGGGGCTACACCTTC.

The chain employs TRBV5-5 and TRBJ1-4; 10 positions agree with TRBD1. V shed 4 bases and J 6 bases; nucleotides not matched to a gene: 6. This CDR3 contains 15 residues. Per the germline V gene, CDR1 is SGHKS and CDR2 is YYEKEE (reference sequence). The DNA for the CDR3 is TGTGCCAGCAGCCTGCTTGGGACAGGGGATGAAAAACTGTTTTTT. Translating it yields CASSLLGTGDEKLFF.

The gene calls are TRBV20-1 and TRBJ2-1, with D unresolved. There are 11 residues in the CDR3. Germline lookup yields CDR1 DFQATT and CDR2 SNEGSKA (reference sequence). Between the trimmed V and J ends, which lost 3 bases and 5 bases, there was a span of 5 bases. CDR3 amino acids: CSASLDNEQFF. The CDR3 DNA sequence: TGCAGTGCTAGCCTGGACAATGAGCAGTTCTTC.

The chain uses TRBV2 and TRBJ1-5; D ambiguous. CDR1 and CDR2 from the germline V gene are SNHLY and FYNNEI. Deletions cut 2 bases from V and 15 bases from J, with 20 bases between. The CDR3 runs to 14 residues. The CDR3 here is CASSERPSYSPWHF. CDR3 nucleotides: TGTGCCAGCAGTGAACGACCATCGTACAGCCCCTGGCATTTT.

This rearrangement joins TRBV5-1 to TRBJ2-2; D may correspond to TRBD1 or TRBD2 (6 bases each). This CDR3 region has 16 residues. Trimming took off 5 bases at V and 5 bases at J, with 19 bases between the two ends. Germline V gives CDR1 SGHRS, CDR2 YFSETQ. CDR3 DNA: TGCGCCAGCAGGATAAGGGGGTCAGGACTAACCGGGGAGCTGTTTTTT. The encoded protein is CASRIRGSGLTGELFF.

The V call is TRBV7-3, the J call TRBJ1-2; maybe TRBD1 (5 bases). V gave up 6 bases and J gave up 2 bases, with 16 bases separating them. CDR1 is SGHTA, CDR2 FQGTGA, per germline. The CDR3 runs 15 residues. CDR3 bases: TGTGCCAGCAGTCCCTCAGGGTCGGCAAACTATGGCTACACCTTC. This sequence encodes CASSPSGSANYGYTF.

The V and J genes are TRBV30 and TRBJ1-1; the D gene is possibly TRBD1 (6 bases). Between the trimmed V and J ends, which lost 5 bases and 5 bases, there was a span of 18 bases. The CDR3 runs to 14 residues. The germline gives CDR1 GTSNPN, CDR2 SVGIG (reference sequence). CDR3 region: CAWWGEGVWTEAFF. CDR3 coding DNA: TGTGCCTGGTGGGGGGAGGGGGTATGGACTGAAGCTTTCTTT. Full variable domain (rest looked up from reference TRBV30 and TRBJ1-1): SQTIHQWPATLVQPVGSPLSLECTVEGTSNPNLYWYRQAAGRGLQLLFYSVGIGQISSEVPQNLSASRPQDRQFILSSKKLLLSDSGFYLCAWWGEGVWTEAFFGQGTRLTVV.

The CDR3 is CASSFNVETVQYF. The CDR3 DNA reads as TGTGCCAGCAGTTTTAACGTGGAAACGGTTCAGTACTTC. The chain joins TRBV12-3 or TRBV12-4 to TRBJ2-4; D not resolved. V lost 3 bases, J lost 11 bases, and 14 bases lay in between. This CDR3 region has 13 residues.

This clone was recorded only once. The chain carries TRBV7-3 and TRBJ1-1; 7 nucleotides align to TRBD1. This CDR3 has 16 amino acids. From germline, CDR1 is SGHTA and CDR2 FQGTGA. V dropped 1 base and J dropped 5; count of bases not matched to a gene: 10. This CDR3 is CASSLIGDRLGTEAFF. The CDR3 DNA is TGTGCCAGCAGCTTAATCGGGGACAGACTGGGGACTGAAGCTTTCTTT.

The rearrangement links TRBV20-1 to TRBJ2-3; D unresolved. The CDR3 length is 11 residues. V was cut by 3 bases and J by 9 bases, with 10 bases left in between. From germline, CDR1 is DFQATT and CDR2 SNEGSKA (reference sequence). CDR3 coding DNA: TGCAGTGCTAGGCCGGGCCCAACGCAGTATTTT. It specifies CSARPGPTQYF.

This chain connects TRBV2 to TRBJ1-2; D is unresolved. Germline V gives CDR1 SNHLY, CDR2 FYNNEI. The length of the CDR3 is 14 residues. Trimming pared 7 bases from V and 2 bases from J, leaving 14 bases between. The CDR3 is CASKRSALNYGYTF. CDR3 sequence (DNA): TGTGCCAGCAAGAGGTCAGCCCTGAACTATGGCTACACCTTC.

This clone was seen only once. The V and J genes are TRBV2 and TRBJ1-2, with TRBD1 as a possible D gene (6 bases). Germline V CDR1 and CDR2: SNHLY, FYNNEI. With 5 bases removed from V and 11 bases from J, the gap between germline ends came to 24 bases. The CDR3 sequence is 15 residues long. CDR3 amino acids: CASSLLQGPAFGYTF. Written as DNA, the CDR3 is TGTGCCAGCAGTCTCCTCCAGGGGCCCGCCTTCGGTTACACCTTC. The variable domain in full, with the rest retrieved from reference TRBV2 and TRBJ1-2, is EPEVTQTPSHQVTQMGQEVILRCVPISNHLYFYWYRQILGQKVEFLVSFYNNEISEKSEIFDDQFSVERPDGSNFTLKIRSTKLEDSAMYFCASSLLQGPAFGYTFGSGTRLTVV.

The rearrangement joins TRBV10-1 to TRBJ1-2, with D unresolved. The ends were cut back, 6 bases at V and 8 bases at J, with 16 bases in the middle. CDR3 length equals 13 residues. The germline V gene encodes CDR1 WNHNN and CDR2 SYGVQD (reference sequence). CDR3 amino acids: CASSPSLGFGYTF. CDR3 coding DNA: TGCGCCAGCAGCCCTAGTTTGGGGTTCGGCTACACCTTC.

V usage is TRBV27 and J usage is TRBJ2-1; D perhaps matches TRBD1 (6 bases). V lost 3 bases, J lost 7 bases, and 16 bases lay in between. Germline-derived CDR1 and CDR2 are MNHEY and SMNVEV (reference sequence). The CDR3 covers 15 residues. The CDR3 reads CASSFRDISPNEQFF. CDR3 DNA: TGTGCCAGCAGTTTCCGGGACATCTCCCCAAATGAGCAGTTCTTC.

This chain links TRBV9 with TRBJ1-5; maybe TRBD1 (6 bases). The CDR3 has 15 residues. The V gene's germline CDR1 is SGDLS and CDR2 YYNGEE. Trimming took 1 base from V and 5 from J, leaving 13 bases between them. The CDR3 region has the DNA TGTGCCAGCAGCGTATCCGGGGGCCTCGATCAGCCCCAGCATTTT. It specifies CASSVSGGLDQPQHF.

The chain has TRBV6-5 and TRBJ1-1; no clear D. Germline V gene lookup returns CDR1 MNHEY and CDR2 SVGAGI. CDR3 length: 12 residues. Trimming left V 4 bases short and J 6 bases short, with 9 bases between. CDR3 loop: CASSSVRAEAFF. For the CDR3, the DNA is TGTGCCAGCAGTTCGGTTCGCGCTGAAGCTTTCTTT.

The CDR3 is CASSEKPGLVEYEQYV. The CDR3 DNA reads as TGTGCCAGCAGTGAAAAACCGGGACTCGTAGAATACGAGCAGTACGTC. The rearrangement links TRBV9 to TRBJ2-7; weak D call: TRBD2 (6 bases). This CDR3 is 16 amino acids long. The germline V gene has CDR1 SGDLS and CDR2 YYNGEE. V was trimmed by 5 bases and J by 4 bases, leaving 22 bases between them.